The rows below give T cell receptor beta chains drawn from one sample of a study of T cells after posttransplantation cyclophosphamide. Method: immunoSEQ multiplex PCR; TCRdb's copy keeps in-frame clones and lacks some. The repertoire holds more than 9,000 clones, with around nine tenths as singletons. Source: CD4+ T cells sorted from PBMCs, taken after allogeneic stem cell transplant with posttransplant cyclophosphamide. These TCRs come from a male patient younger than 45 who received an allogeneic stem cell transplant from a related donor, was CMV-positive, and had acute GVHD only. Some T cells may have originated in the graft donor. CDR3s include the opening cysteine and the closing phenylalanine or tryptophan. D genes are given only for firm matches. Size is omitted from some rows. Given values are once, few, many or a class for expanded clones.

CASAQGGAGELFF,TGTGCCAGCGCACAGGGGGGAGCCGGGGAGCTGTTTTTT,TRBV11-3,TRBJ2-2,-,TRBD1
CASRTSGDTYEQYF,TGTGCCAGCAGGACTAGCGGGGACACCTACGAGCAGTACTTC,TRBV6-1,TRBJ2-7,once,TRBD2
CASSLYLFDTIYF,TGTGCCAGCAGCTTGTATCTTTTTGACACCATATATTTT,TRBV5-6,TRBJ1-3,-,-
CATSRPGSFYNEQFF,TGTGCCACCAGCAGACCCGGGAGCTTTTACAATGAGCAGTTCTTC,TRBV15,TRBJ2-1,-,-
CASSQDYRINTEAFF,TGCGCCAGCAGCCAGGACTACAGGATCAACACTGAAGCTTTCTTT,TRBV4-3,TRBJ1-1,-,-
CASSSPGMWGYTF,TGTGCCAGCAGCTCGCCCGGTATGTGGGGCTACACCTTC,TRBV7-9,TRBJ1-2,-,-
CASSRELRYGYTF,TGTGCCAGCAGTCGGGAACTTCGATATGGCTACACCTTC,TRBV25-1,TRBJ1-2,-,-
CASSLEGTSGGYNEQFF,TGCGCCAGCAGCTTGGAAGGGACTAGCGGGGGGTACAATGAGCAGTTCTTC,TRBV5-1,TRBJ2-1,-,TRBD2
CASSERQSTDTQYF,TGTGCCAGCAGTGAGCGACAGAGCACAGATACGCAGTATTTT,TRBV2,TRBJ2-3,-,-
CASNRIRGNTEAFF,TGTGCCAGCAACCGAATCAGGGGGAACACTGAAGCTTTCTTT,TRBV7-8,TRBJ1-1,-,-
CASSSRGGETQYF,TGTGCCAGCAGCTCCAGGGGTGGAGAGACCCAGTACTTC,TRBV11-3,TRBJ2-5,-,-
CASSFGGPYEQYF,TGCGCCAGCAGCTTCGGAGGCCCCTACGAGCAGTACTTC,TRBV5-1,TRBJ2-7,-,-
CASSVAGGQYTDTQYF,TGTGCCAGCAGCGTAGCTGGGGGACAGTACACAGATACGCAGTATTTT,TRBV9,TRBJ2-3,-,TRBD1
CASSVRDRVSSEQYF,TGTGCCAGCAGCGTCCGGGACAGGGTTAGTAGCGAGCAGTACTTC,TRBV5-4,TRBJ2-7,-,TRBD1
CASSFSGGYNEQFF,TGTGCCAGCAGCTTCAGCGGGGGGTACAATGAGCAGTTCTTC,TRBV11-3,TRBJ2-1,few,TRBD2
CASSGGGRGYNSPLHF,TGTGCCAGCAGCGGGGGCGGCAGAGGCTATAATTCACCCCTCCACTTT,TRBV9,TRBJ1-6,-,-
CASSLRRGGETQYF,TGTGCCAGCAGCTTAAGGCGGGGGGGGGAGACCCAGTACTTC,TRBV7-6,TRBJ2-5,-,TRBD2
CASSTGTGKWPQHF,TGTGCCAGCAGTACGGGGACAGGGAAATGGCCCCAGCATTTT,TRBV28,TRBJ1-5,-,TRBD1
CARMDRSSYNSPLHF,TGTGCCAGAATGGACAGAAGCTCCTATAATTCACCCCTCCACTTT,TRBV5-3,TRBJ1-6,few,-
CASSPGTSGVYQETQYF,TGCGCCAGCAGCCCTGGGACTAGCGGGGTTTACCAAGAGACCCAGTACTTC,TRBV5-1,TRBJ2-5,few,TRBD2
CASSEVGNTEAFF,TGTGCCAGCAGTGAGGTGGGGAACACTGAAGCTTTCTTT,TRBV6-5,TRBJ1-1,few,-
CASTVGRRHGTLGNQPQHF,TGTGCCAGCACCGTCGGTCGTCGTCACGGGACTCTAGGGAATCAGCCCCAGCATTTT,TRBV21-1,TRBJ1-5,-,-
CASSFTSGRKQFF,TGTGCCAGCAGTTTCACTAGCGGGAGAAAGCAGTTCTTC,TRBV28,TRBJ2-1,-,TRBD2
CASSLAAGTYEQYF,TGTGCCAGCAGCTTAGCGGCGGGAACCTACGAGCAGTACTTC,TRBV11-1,TRBJ2-7,-,-
CASSFTGAHGYGYTF,TGTGCCAGCAGTTTTACAGGGGCTCATGGCTATGGCTACACCTTC,TRBV28,TRBJ1-2,few,TRBD1
CASSSGTSAHREQFF,TGTGCCAGCAGTTCCGGGACTAGCGCTCATCGTGAGCAGTTCTTC,TRBV28,TRBJ2-1,-,TRBD2
CASSLFSTGSGNQPQHF,TGTGCCAGCAGTTTATTCTCGACAGGGAGCGGCAATCAGCCCCAGCATTTT,TRBV27,TRBJ1-5,-,TRBD1
CASIRDSTYEQYF,TGTGCCAGCATCCGGGACAGTACCTACGAGCAGTACTTC,TRBV2,TRBJ2-7,-,TRBD1
CALWDITEAFF,TGTGCCTTATGGGACATCACTGAAGCTTTCTTT,TRBV30,TRBJ1-1,-,-
CASSPTNGLGSDEQFF,TGTGCCAGCAGCCCTACTAACGGACTAGGGTCCGATGAGCAGTTCTTC,TRBV7-6,TRBJ2-1,-,TRBD2
CASSFFTLANYGYTF,TGTGCCAGCAGCTTTTTCACGTTAGCTAACTATGGCTACACCTTC,TRBV5-6,TRBJ1-2,once,-
CASSDPQGTASYEQYF,TGTGCCAGTAGTGACCCTCAGGGGACAGCATCCTACGAGCAGTACTTC,TRBV19,TRBJ2-7,-,TRBD1
CASSLYRTGGPGYTF,TGTGCCAGCAGTTTGTACAGGACAGGTGGGCCTGGCTACACCTTC,TRBV28,TRBJ1-2,-,TRBD1
CSVEEDRAERFGNTIYF,TGCAGCGTTGAGGAGGACAGGGCCGAAAGATTTGGAAACACCATATATTTT,TRBV29-1,TRBJ1-3,-,TRBD1
CASREGQTDTQYF,TGTGCATCCCGTGAGGGCCAAACAGATACGCAGTATTTT,TRBV19,TRBJ2-3,-,-
CAWRPGLAGTQETQYF,TGTGCCTGGAGACCCGGACTAGCGGGTACTCAAGAGACCCAGTACTTC,TRBV30,TRBJ2-5,once,TRBD2
CASSFDGQYQETQYF,TGTGCCAGCAGCTTCGATGGACAGTACCAAGAGACCCAGTACTTC,TRBV7-2,TRBJ2-5,-,-
CASSLGASNYGYTF,TGTGCCAGCAGTTTAGGGGCCAGTAACTATGGCTACACCTTC,TRBV28,TRBJ1-2,-,-
CASSPPTSGGGIPMRQFF,TGTGCCAGCTCACCACCGACTAGCGGGGGGGGAATTCCAATGAGGCAGTTCTTC,TRBV18,TRBJ2-1,-,TRBD2
CASSRRTGKETQYF,TGTGCCAGCAGCCGAAGGACAGGGAAAGAGACCCAGTACTTC,TRBV11-3,TRBJ2-5,once,TRBD1
CAISVNLRGNQETQYF,TGTGCCATCAGTGTGAATCTCCGGGGAAACCAAGAGACCCAGTACTTC,TRBV10-3,TRBJ2-5,-,-